These 27 T cell receptor beta chains were sequenced from one sample in a study of blood T cells in healthy people across ages (dated by TCRdb to about 2015). The library came from 5' RACE. Instrument used: Illumina HiSeq 2500. The second PCR ran for roughly 7 to 11 cycles and used a J-beta primer mix along with a sample-barcoded 5' primer. TCRdb applied fastp at Q25 and MiXCR to the public reads, then kept only in-frame beta chains. Each entry merges the rows of one CDR3 protein and shows their most common DNA and genes. The sample table records about 1,500,000 distinct CDR3 sequences; roughly 27% of these occur just once. The top ten constitute roughly 8% of the sample. The material sequenced was blood. These receptor sequences come from a woman in her 30s in good health.

CDR3 protein: CASSEFPGQTYNEQFF. The CDR3 DNA sequence: TGTGCCAGCAGTGAATTTCCGGGACAGACATACAATGAGCAGTTCTTC. The chain uses TRBV2 and TRBJ2-1; 7 positions agree with TRBD1. The germline V gene encodes CDR1 SNHLY and CDR2 FYNNEI. This CDR3 contains 16 residues. V dropped 2 bases and J dropped 4; count of bases not matched to a gene: 8.

The chain couples TRBV28 to TRBJ2-4, with TRBD1 matching 9 bases. The V segment lost 5 bases and the J segment 13 bases; nucleotides outside the gene matches: 15. CDR1 is MDHEN and CDR2 is SYDVKM in the germline V gene. The CDR3 has 15 amino acids. The CDR3 coding sequence is TGTGCCAGCAGTCTAGAAGGGACAGGGTCAAGAGAGCAGTACTTC. Protein sequence: CASSLEGTGSREQYF.

Only a few counts were recorded for this clonotype. The gene calls are TRBV13 and TRBJ1-1, with 7 positions matching TRBD1. V was pared by 4 bases and J by 5 bases, with 19 bases of the junction left unmatched. The CDR3 loop spans 18 amino acids. Germline V lookup: CDR1 PRHDT, CDR2 FYEKMQ (reference sequence). The CDR3 sequence is CASSSARGRQGQGTEAFF. CDR3 coding DNA: TGTGCCAGCAGCTCCGCACGGGGGCGACAGGGCCAGGGGACTGAAGCTTTCTTT.

This clonotype has only a few counts. J is TRBJ2-5 and V is TRBV20-1, with a possible D match to TRBD2 (6 bases). CDR3 length: 12 amino acids. Germline-derived CDR1 and CDR2 are DFQATT and SNEGSKA (reference sequence). CDR3 sequence reads: CSSLANQETQYF. The DNA for the CDR3 is TGCAGCTCTCTAGCGAATCAAGAGACCCAGTACTTC.

This clonotype was observed a few times. A read error may account for a junction end that differs from germline. The V gene is TRBV18, the J gene TRBJ2-6, with D tentatively TRBD2 (5 bases). This CDR3 spans 16 amino acids. Germline loops: CDR1 KGHSH, CDR2 LQKENI. CDR3 region: CASSSPGLGGANVLTF. The CDR3 DNA reads TGTGCCAGCTCATCACCCGGACTGGGTGGGGCCAACGTCCTGACTTTC.

In this sample, this clonotype turned up a few times. This rearrangement joins TRBV14 to TRBJ2-7; D not resolved. The J call may be mistaken, given a closer DNA end match to TRBJ2-5. The CDR3 runs 15 residues. The germline V gene has CDR1 SGHDN and CDR2 FVKESK. The CDR3 is CASSMYSEWVETQYF. Here the CDR3 DNA reads TGTGCCAGCAGCATGTACTCCGAGTGGGTCGAGACCCAGTACTTC.

This clonotype was counted many times. The rearrangement links TRBV3-1 to TRBJ2-3; no clear D. The V end was cut by 1 base, the J end by 4 bases, with 6 bases between. Germline V gene sequence: CDR1 LGHDT, CDR2 YNNKEL (reference sequence). The CDR3 consists of 13 residues. In DNA, the CDR3 is TGTGCCAGCAGCCAAGGCTCGGCAGATACGCAGTATTTT. Translated: CASSQGSADTQYF.

The CDR3 protein is CSAREVFTSGYTDTQYF. CDR3 sequence (DNA): TGCAGTGCTAGGGAGGTCTTCACTAGCGGGTACACAGATACGCAGTATTTT. The chain carries TRBV20-1 and TRBJ2-3; 9 bases fit TRBD2. The junction had 12 bases not matched to a gene; V was cut back by 3 bases and J by 2 bases. The CDR3 length is 17 residues. Germline V gene sequence: CDR1 DFQATT, CDR2 SNEGSKA (reference sequence).

In this sample, this clonotype turned up a few times. The chain couples TRBV6-5 to TRBJ1-2; D perhaps matches TRBD1 (6 bases). The CDR3 totals 15 residues. Trimming took 2 bases from V and 4 from J, leaving 14 bases between them. The V gene's germline CDR1 is MNHEY and CDR2 SVGAGI. The CDR3 is CASSYPVTGSYGYTF. In nucleotides, the CDR3 is TGTGCCAGCAGTTACCCCGTTACAGGGAGCTATGGCTACACCTTC.

V is TRBV3-1 and J is TRBJ1-1; 12 nucleotides align to TRBD1. This CDR3 has 15 residues. Germline V gene lookup returns CDR1 LGHDT and CDR2 YNNKEL (reference sequence). The J segment lost 5 bases and the V segment lost 4 bases, leaving 5 bases of the junction unmatched. CDR3 sequence (DNA): TGTGCCAGCAGCCGGGACAGGGGGCGAAAGACTGAAGCTTTCTTT. This gives the protein CASSRDRGRKTEAFF.

The CDR3 DNA reads TGTGCCAGCAGTCTCAAGATAAACACTGAAGCTTTCTTT. This codes for CASSLKINTEAFF. The rearrangement joins TRBV28 to TRBJ1-1; no firm D call. V lost 5 bases to trimming and J lost 2 bases, with 9 bases between them. The CDR3 is 13 residues long. Germline CDR1 MDHEN, CDR2 SYDVKM.

This clonotype appeared many times. This chain joins TRBV10-3 and TRBJ2-5, with 7 bases matching TRBD1. Trimming removed 4 bases from V and 1 base from J; junction bases left unmatched: 6. This CDR3 has 15 amino acids. Germline loops: CDR1 ENHRY, CDR2 SYGVKD. CDR3 bases: TGTGCCATCAGTGGTAAAGGGACAGCCCAAGAGACCCAGTACTTC. It encodes CAISGKGTAQETQYF.

This clonotype was recorded a few times. CDR3 protein: CASSMSRTRVNQPQHF. DNA for the CDR3: TGTGCCAGTAGTATGTCGAGGACCAGGGTCAATCAGCCCCAGCATTTT. The chain uses TRBV19 and TRBJ1-5, with D perhaps matching TRBD1 (5 bases). V lost 3 bases and J 3 bases, leaving 15 bases between the germline ends. The germline gives CDR1 LNHDA, CDR2 SQIVND (reference sequence). This CDR3 is built from 16 residues.

A few counts support this clonotype. The genes are TRBV7-9 and TRBJ2-3; 8 bases align to TRBD1. Germline V gives CDR1 SEHNR, CDR2 FQNEAQ (reference sequence). V shed 5 bases and J 4 bases; nucleotides not matched to a gene: 8. The CDR3 is made up of 15 amino acids. CDR3 nucleotides: TGTGCCAGCAGCCAAAAAGGACAGGGCCCAGATACGCAGTATTTT. It specifies CASSQKGQGPDTQYF.

The rearrangement joins TRBV24-1 to TRBJ1-6; tentative D call: TRBD1 (6 bases). Germline V gene lookup returns CDR1 KGHDR and CDR2 SFDVKD. Trimming shortened V by 3 bases and J by 16 bases, and 12 bases separated the two germline ends. This CDR3 region has 12 residues. The CDR3 reads CATSDLRTELHF. The CDR3 DNA follows: TGTGCCACCAGTGATCTTAGGACAGAACTCCACTTT.

This clonotype has at least ten counts. The chain has TRBV29-1 and TRBJ2-5, with 7 bases identical to TRBD2. Germline CDR1 and CDR2: SQVTM and ANQGSEA. V lost 6 bases to trimming and J lost 1 base; unmatched junction nucleotides: 5. CDR3 size: 13 residues. CDR3: CSVLKRGQETQYF. CDR3 DNA sequence: TGCAGCGTCCTGAAGCGGGGCCAAGAGACCCAGTACTTC.

The rearrangement uses TRBV20-1 and TRBJ2-5; no firm D call. Germline loops: CDR1 DFQATT, CDR2 SNEGSKA (reference sequence). The CDR3 length is 16 residues. V lost 0 bases, J lost 0 bases, and 14 bases lay in between. This chain's CDR3 is CSARDSGRNYQETQYF. The CDR3 bases are TGCAGTGCTAGAGATTCTGGGCGGAATTACCAAGAGACCCAGTACTTC.

This clonotype was found a few times. V gene TRBV4-2 combines with J gene TRBJ2-1; 13 bases are a match to TRBD2. The V and J ends lost 1 base and 8 bases, in that order; junction bases with no gene match: 5. Germline CDR1 LGHNA, CDR2 YNFKEQ. The length of the CDR3 is 16 residues. The CDR3: CASSQALAGGTDEQFF. The CDR3 bases are TGTGCCAGCAGCCAAGCACTAGCGGGGGGGACGGATGAGCAGTTCTTC.

The chain couples TRBV27 to TRBJ2-1; 12 bases are shared with TRBD2. The germline V gene has CDR1 MNHEY and CDR2 SMNVEV (reference sequence). V was pared by 5 bases and J by 0 bases, with 11 bases of the junction left unmatched. The CDR3 is 19 residues long. The CDR3 coding sequence is TGTGCCAGCAGTCCGAGACTAGCGGGGGCTATCAGCTCCTACAATGAGCAGTTCTTC. Protein product: CASSPRLAGAISSYNEQFF.

The chain has TRBV11-2 and TRBJ2-7; D is perhaps TRBD2 (5 bases). Per the germline V gene, CDR1 is SGHAT and CDR2 is FQNNGV. The CDR3 consists of 14 residues. Deletions cut 5 bases from V and 5 bases from J, with 16 bases between. CDR3 nucleotide sequence: TGTGCCAGCAGCCTCTTTGCGGGCGGCCACGAGCAGTACTTC. This codes for CASSLFAGGHEQYF. The complete variable domain, with remaining parts taken from reference TRBV11-2 and TRBJ2-7, reads EAGVAQSPRYKIIEKRQSVAFWCNPISGHATLYWYQQILGQGPKLLIQFQNNGVVDDSQLPKDRFSAERLKGVDSTLKIQPAKLEDSAVYLCASSLFAGGHEQYFGPGTRLTVT.

This clonotype has a handful of counts. This could be a read error, since a much larger clone is one nucleotide away. J is TRBJ1-6 and V is TRBV29-1; TRBD1 is a possible D gene (6 bases). This CDR3 region has 14 residues. Germline-derived CDR1 and CDR2 are SQVTM and ANQGSEA. The CDR3, as DNA: TGCAGCGTTGGGGATGGACAGTACGGTGCACCCCGCCACTTT. It translates to CSVGDGQYGAPRHF.

The chain recombines TRBV20-1 with TRBJ2-2, with 9 positions matching TRBD1. The CDR3 is made up of 15 amino acids. Losses at the gene ends were 5 bases for V and 3 bases for J; bases not matched to a gene: 7. Germline CDR1 is DFQATT and CDR2 is SNEGSKA (reference sequence). Here the CDR3 reads CSAHAGTGHTGELFF. The CDR3 DNA follows: TGCAGTGCTCATGCCGGGACAGGGCACACCGGGGAGCTGTTTTTT.

CDR3 in DNA: TGTGCCAGCAGCTTAAAGGTAGTTAGGGACTCCTACAATGAGCAGTTCTTC. It translates to CASSLKVVRDSYNEQFF. The chain recombines TRBV7-9 with TRBJ2-1, with D unclear. Germline CDR1 reads SEHNR; CDR2 reads FQNEAQ (reference sequence). Between the trimmed V and J ends, which lost 2 bases and 0 bases, there was a span of 14 bases. This CDR3 has 17 residues.

This clonotype was recorded many times. The chain is built from TRBV7-3 and TRBJ2-7; 9 bases are shared with TRBD2. The CDR3 is 16 amino acids. V lost 5 bases, J lost 3 bases, and 11 bases stayed unmatched. The germline V gene encodes CDR1 SGHTA and CDR2 FQGTGA. CDR3 in amino acids: CASSLRGGDSLYEQYF. As DNA, the CDR3 is TGTGCCAGCAGCCTGCGGGGGGGGGATTCCCTCTACGAGCAGTACTTC.

CDR3 nucleotides: TGCGCCAGCAGCCCTCGGAGGTCCGGATCACCCCTCCACTTT. As protein: CASSPRRSGSPLHF. The rearrangement links TRBV4-1 to TRBJ1-6, with unresolved D. V dropped 4 bases and J dropped 10 bases, with 14 bases sitting between them. Germline assignment: CDR1 MGHRA and CDR2 YSYEKL. There are 14 residues in the CDR3.

This clonotype was seen many times. The chain carries TRBV7-9 and TRBJ1-5; TRBD1 matches 7 bases. V trimming: 5 bases; J trimming: 0 bases; junction bases outside the gene matches: 4. Germline assignment: CDR1 SEHNR and CDR2 FQNEAQ (reference sequence). This CDR3 region has 15 residues. The CDR3 is CASSPQGNSNQPQHF. The CDR3 nucleotides read TGTGCCAGCAGCCCACAGGGGAATAGCAATCAGCCCCAGCATTTT. Using reference TRBV7-9 and TRBJ1-5 for the parts outside the CDR3, the full variable domain is DTGVSQNPRHKITKRGQNVTFRCDPISEHNRLYWYRQTLGQGPEFLTYFQNEAQLEKSRLLSDRFSAERPKGSFSTLEIQRTEQGDSAMYLCASSPQGNSNQPQHFGDGTRLSIL.

The chain couples TRBV5-5 to TRBJ2-5; 7 bases match TRBD2. Germline trimming cut 4 bases from V and 5 bases from J; bases unmatched to any gene: 2. The CDR3 extends over 12 amino acids. Per the germline V gene, CDR1 is SGHKS and CDR2 is YYEKEE (reference sequence). This CDR3 reads CASSAGEETQYF. CDR3 coding DNA: TGTGCCAGCAGCGCGGGAGAGGAGACCCAGTACTTC.